This TCR beta chain is drawn from a study of blood T cells in healthy people across ages (dated by TCRdb to the mid-2010s). As for the study more broadly: Template switching captured roughly one uniquely barcoded TCR beta cDNA molecule per two T cells in model experiments. Using deep sequencing normalized with unique cDNA molecular identifiers, the study measured how TCR beta repertoire diversity changes with age. Donors were grouped into four age groups: young (average 16 years), middle-aged (about 40), aged (about 60) and long-lived (just over 80). To avoid experimental bias, donors of different ages were randomly spread across the sequencing lanes. The study analyzed two additional independent replicas of 1 million unique cDNA reads from the same blood draw for two donors, one aged 18 to 29 and one aged 80 or older. The study at large found these results: Estimates of total diversity based on one million sequenced T cells were regarded as lower bounds and as underestimates. Compared with the aged group, the long-lived group had more naive CD4+ T cells, fewer expanded clones and increased TCR diversity, a pattern suggesting age selection. Donor CMV infection status was unknown, potentially confounding age-related changes in expanded clonotypes. Observed TCR beta diversity per million T cells fell roughly linearly with age, and a significant reduction was already apparent by age around 39. Since profiling was done on bulk unsorted PBMCs, naive and antigen-experienced compartments could not be conclusively compared. The percentage of naive T cells measured by flow cytometry correlated strongly with observed TCR beta diversity.

About this clonotype: Its antigen target is currently unknown. The record has no base qualities; no much larger clone is one base away.

Receptors were amplified or captured by 5' RACE. Sequencing was carried out with an Illumina HiSeq 2500. A second roughly 7 to 11 cycle PCR used a sample-barcoded 5' primer and a J-beta primer mix. Each TCR beta cDNA molecule received a unique molecular identifier from a template-switch 5' adaptor carrying 12 random nucleotides. Each sample yielded at least 2.5 million CDR3-containing paired-end reads. First-strand cDNA was synthesized from all RNA with the Mint cDNA synthesis kit, primed by a TRBC-specific oligonucleotide. After uracil-DNA glycosylase treatment, a first 18-cycle PCR used universal primers M1SS and BC2_uni_R on all cDNA. The paper's processing steps were these. Each sample was normalized by randomly selecting 1 million high-quality reads, each carrying a distinct molecular identifier. Reads with shared molecular identifiers were discarded instead of being binned into consensus sequences. MiTCR, set to a Q25 quality threshold and the strictest error-elimination algorithm, was used for CDR3 identification, clonotype clustering and error correction. A nonparametric unseen species model using Euler transformation provided a lower-bound estimate of total TCR beta diversity. TCRdb itself trimmed the public reads at Q25 with fastp, ran MiXCR and retained productive beta chains. CDR3 protein sequences are deduplicated, and each keeps its most common genes and DNA. TCRdb, rather than the study authors, made the V and J calls. This sample comprises approximately 900,000 distinct CDR3 sequences, approximately 49% of them detected only once. Of the sample, 10% to 15% is held by the ten largest clones.

The 35 to 40 donors, aged 6 to 90 years, were systemically healthy Caucasian individuals from Russia. Each donor gave ten milliliters of peripheral blood, collected into EDTA-treated Vacutainer tubes. Ficoll-Paque density-gradient centrifugation was used to isolate PBMCs, with at least 7 million per sample. Trizol reagent was used to extract total RNA from PBMCs, with at least 5.5 micrograms per sample. For every donor, flow cytometry on a PBMC aliquot measured the percentage of naive CD45RAhigh/CD27high T cells. Including the terminal cysteine and phenylalanine, the CDR3 comprises 12 residues. The DNA shown is the 36-base CDR3, in frame from base 1. V and J are truncated by 11 bases and 6 bases respectively, leaving an intervening sequence of 16 bases.

The clonotype comes from a man aged 30-40 years in good health. Sequencing was carried out using blood. The chain links TRBV12-3 or TRBV12-4 with TRBJ1-1; matching of 5 bases hints at TRBD1 as the D gene. The sequenced DNA is TGTGCCTCACGGGGGTATGGCGCTGAAGCTTTCTTT. It codes for CASRGYGAEAFF.